The TCR beta chain under discussion was sequenced for a study of PD-1 blockade in classical Hodgkin lymphoma. Points from the study as a whole: Reports described newly diagnosed patients as having lower baseline TCR diversity than healthy donors.

Worth noting for this clone: The antigen remains undetermined.

The table came from immunoSEQ multiplex PCR; TCRdb's copy has only in-frame clones and leaves some out. In the table there are about 33,000 clones, 72% of which are singletons. Germline CDR1 and CDR2: MNHNY and SVGAGI (reference sequence). This CDR3 region has 15 residues. V was clipped by 6 bases and J by 3 bases; unmatched bases: 6. Time point noted: cycle 4 day 1 (C4D1), after 6 weeks of nivolumab. Every one of the patients relapsed after autologous stem cell transplantation (brentuximab vedotin exposure was variable). When best responses were assessed, they were complete response, partial response or progressive disease.

The sequencing used peripheral blood mononuclear cells (PBMCs), collected before the fourth cycle of nivolumab. The source of this sequence is a human donor with classical Hodgkin lymphoma. The chain combines TRBV6-6 with TRBJ1-4, with TRBD1 identical over 8 bases. The CDR3 DNA is TGTGCCAGCAGCTACAGGGGGAACGCTAATGAAAAACTGTTTTTT. Encoded protein: CASSYRGNANEKLFF.